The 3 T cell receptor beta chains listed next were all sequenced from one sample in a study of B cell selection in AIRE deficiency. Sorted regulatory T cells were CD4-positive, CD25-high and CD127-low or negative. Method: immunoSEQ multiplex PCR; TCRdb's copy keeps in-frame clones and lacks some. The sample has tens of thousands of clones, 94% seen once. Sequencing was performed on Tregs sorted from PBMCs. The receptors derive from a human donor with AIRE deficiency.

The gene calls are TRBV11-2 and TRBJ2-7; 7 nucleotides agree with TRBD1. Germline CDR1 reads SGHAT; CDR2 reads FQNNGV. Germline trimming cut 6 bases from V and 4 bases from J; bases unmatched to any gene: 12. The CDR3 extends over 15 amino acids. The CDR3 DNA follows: TGTGCCAGCAGTTACGCTCCGACAGGGATGTACGAGCAGTACTTC. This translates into CASSYAPTGMYEQYF.

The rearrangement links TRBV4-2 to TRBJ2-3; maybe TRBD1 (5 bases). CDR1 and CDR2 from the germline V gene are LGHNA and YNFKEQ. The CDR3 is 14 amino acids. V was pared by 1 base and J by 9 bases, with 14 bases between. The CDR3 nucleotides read TGTGCCAGCAGCCAAGTACAGGTCAGTGACACGCAGTATTTT. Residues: CASSQVQVSDTQYF.

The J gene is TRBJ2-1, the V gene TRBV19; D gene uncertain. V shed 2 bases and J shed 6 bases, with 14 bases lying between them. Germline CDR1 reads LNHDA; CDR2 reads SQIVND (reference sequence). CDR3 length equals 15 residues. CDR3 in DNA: TGTGCCAGTAGTATAAATGGCCATAACCGCAATGAGCAGTTCTTC. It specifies CASSINGHNRNEQFF.